This TCR beta chain was retrieved from a study of blood T cell repertoires in COVID-19. Study information: Sources were T cells, B-cell-depleted T cells, or PBMCs; the material itself was cDNA or gDNA.

Per the study methods: Scientists estimated how many nucleated cells there were by amplifying reference gene primers. The protocol was immunoSEQ multiplex PCR, while the TCRdb copy is restricted to in-frame clones and leaves out a portion. That table gives V, J and clone size, and the DNA gave D and trimming. The sample records about 140,000 clones, less than 85% being singletons. Participants were aged roughly 18 to 89 years from 20 to 30 US areas. Clinical history as reported by participants underpinned cohort assignment. The sample consisted of PBMCs or T cells enriched from blood (not recorded which). This sequence originates from a woman between 18 and 30 years old who had been exposed to COVID-19.

As DNA, the CDR3 is TGTGCCAGCAGCCCCTTAGCGGGAGGGACCTACAATGAGCAGTTCTTC. Amino acids: CASSPLAGGTYNEQFF. The chain is built from TRBV3-1 (or the pseudogene TRBV3-2) and TRBJ2-1; 11 bases map to TRBD2. Germline CDR1 is LGHDT and CDR2 is YNNKEL (reference sequence). The CDR3 length is 16 residues. With V trimmed by 4 bases and J by 2 bases, 4 bases remained unmatched.